The next 22 T cell receptor beta chains were all read from a single sample in a study of T cells after yellow fever vaccination. Via MiXCR, TCRdb re-called the 5' RACE reads, giving one row per CDR3 protein. The table lists some 170,000 distinct CDR3 sequences, about a tenth of them singletons. Here the sequenced sample was CD8+ T cells sorted from PBMCs, taken 45 days after the yellow fever booster vaccination. Source of these receptors: a man aged 18 to 30 who received the YFV17D yellow fever vaccine.

The chain links TRBV19 to TRBJ2-3, with a possible D match to TRBD2 (6 bases). Germline CDR1 and CDR2: LNHDA and SQIVND (reference sequence). V was clipped by 3 bases and J by 1 base, with 11 bases between them. This CDR3 has 15 residues. Here the CDR3 DNA reads TGTGCCAGTAGTATCACGGGAGCGGGCACAGATACGCAGTATTTT. Amino acids: CASSITGAGTDTQYF.

The chain employs TRBV24-1 and TRBJ2-3, with unresolved D. The V gene lost 8 bases and the J gene lost 2 bases, with 10 bases spanning the gap. This CDR3 has 13 amino acids. Germline CDR1 reads KGHDR; CDR2 reads SFDVKD. The CDR3 DNA follows: TGTGCCACCATAAACCCCCACACAGATACGCAGTATTTT. Translation gives CATINPHTDTQYF.

This clonotype was found many times. CDR3 sequence reads: CASSLTGESYGYTF. CDR3 DNA sequence: TGTGCCAGCAGTTTGACGGGAGAGAGCTATGGCTACACCTTC. The chain combines TRBV6-2 or TRBV6-3 with TRBJ1-2; D not resolved. Trimming removed 4 bases at V and 4 bases at J, with 13 bases between. Germline V lookup: CDR1 MNHEY, CDR2 SVGEGT. The CDR3 extends over 14 amino acids.

J is TRBJ1-4 and V is TRBV5-6; the D gene is possibly TRBD1 (6 bases). The CDR3 contains 15 residues. The V and J ends lost 6 bases and 8 bases respectively, with 20 bases between them. Germline V CDR1 and CDR2: SGHDT, YYEEEE. CDR3 coding DNA: TGTGCCAGCACTTTACTCGGGGGACATGTGGAAAAACTGTTTTTT. Translating gives CASTLLGGHVEKLFF.

The chain uses TRBV4-3 and TRBJ1-1; tentatively, D is TRBD1 (5 bases). The V and J ends lost 0 bases and 4 bases respectively, with 15 bases between them. The germline gives CDR1 LGHNA, CDR2 YSLEER. CDR3 size: 16 residues. CDR3 in amino acids: CASSQEASFGGTEAFF. The CDR3 nucleotides are TGCGCCAGCAGCCAAGAGGCATCCTTTGGGGGCACTGAAGCTTTCTTT.

The chain recombines TRBV6-5 with TRBJ2-7, with D uncertain. The CDR3 totals 12 residues. Germline values: CDR1 MNHEY, CDR2 SVGAGI. The germline V and J ends were trimmed by 4 bases and 7 bases, with 11 bases remaining between them. This CDR3 reads CASSSISLEQYF. In DNA form, the CDR3 reads TGTGCCAGCAGTTCCATAAGCCTGGAGCAGTACTTC.

This clonotype was found a few times. The chain carries TRBV4-1 and TRBJ2-3; D might be TRBD1 or TRBD2, each matching 6 bases. Germline V gives CDR1 MGHRA, CDR2 YSYEKL. V was shortened by 7 bases and J by 3 bases, with 17 bases between the two germline ends. This CDR3 region has 15 residues. This chain's CDR3 is CASKRRGAGTDTQYF. CDR3 sequence (DNA): TGCGCCAGCAAGAGAAGGGGGGCCGGGACAGATACGCAGTATTTT.

This chain links TRBV29-1 with TRBJ2-1, with 7 bases identical to TRBD1. Trimming cost V 0 bases and J 9 bases; bases outside gene matches: 17. This CDR3 contains 17 residues. The germline V gene encodes CDR1 SQVTM and CDR2 ANQGSEA. CDR3 loop: CSVEDPVVDTGVGEQFF. The CDR3 region has the DNA TGCAGCGTTGAAGATCCGGTGGTCGACACAGGGGTAGGTGAGCAGTTCTTC.

This rearrangement joins TRBV4-3 to TRBJ2-7; 7 bases line up with TRBD1. There are 15 residues in the CDR3. Germline V gene lookup returns CDR1 LGHNA and CDR2 YSLEER. The ends lost 2 bases at V and 9 bases at J; junction bases unmatched: 13. DNA for the CDR3: TGCGCCAGCAGCCAAACGGACAGGCTTAGGATCGGGCAGTACGTC. Residues: CASSQTDRLRIGQYV.

This clonotype was observed a few times. This chain joins TRBV2 and TRBJ1-2; no reliable D call. Germline V CDR1 and CDR2: SNHLY, FYNNEI. The CDR3 extends over 12 amino acids. Trimming shortened V by 4 bases and J by 0 bases, and 3 bases separated the two germline ends. The CDR3 region has the DNA TGTGCCAGCAGTGTCACTAACTATGGCTACACCTTC. This encodes CASSVTNYGYTF.

This clonotype was detected many times. The chain is built from TRBV4-1 and TRBJ2-1; no reliable D call. Germline V gene lookup returns CDR1 MGHRA and CDR2 YSYEKL. With 0 bases removed from V and 5 bases from J, the gap between germline ends came to 14 bases. This CDR3 comprises 16 residues. This CDR3 is CASSQDGPRYDNEQFF. CDR3 nucleotides: TGCGCCAGCAGCCAAGATGGGCCAAGGTATGACAATGAGCAGTTCTTC.

This clonotype has a handful of counts. The genes are TRBV7-9 and TRBJ1-4; maybe TRBD1 (6 bases). The V gene's germline CDR1 is SEHNR and CDR2 FQNEAQ (reference sequence). V gave up 5 bases and J gave up 10 bases, with 20 bases separating them. The CDR3 is 15 amino acids. CDR3 nucleotide sequence: TGTGCCAGCAGCCCGGACAGCCGGAATTACGCAAAACTGTTTTTT. Amino acids: CASSPDSRNYAKLFF.

This clonotype was seen only a few times. The V and J genes are TRBV7-9 and TRBJ1-2; D gene ambiguous. V was trimmed by 3 bases and J by 4 bases, leaving 12 bases between them. This CDR3 comprises 14 residues. Germline loops: CDR1 SEHNR, CDR2 FQNEAQ (reference sequence). The CDR3 is CASSFPQVGYGYTF. The CDR3 nucleotides read TGTGCCAGCAGCTTCCCCCAGGTCGGCTATGGCTACACCTTC.

The J gene is TRBJ2-5, the V gene TRBV10-2; 7 nucleotides align to TRBD2. CDR3 size: 15 residues. With V trimmed by 4 bases and J by 4 bases, 9 bases remained unmatched. The germline V gene has CDR1 WSHSY and CDR2 SAAADI. CDR3 in amino acids: CASSVGGGSPETQYF. In DNA form, the CDR3 reads TGCGCCAGCAGTGTAGGCGGGGGATCGCCAGAGACCCAGTACTTC.

By sample share, this clonotype is medium-sized. This sequence joins TRBV12-3 or TRBV12-4 and TRBJ2-1, with 7 bases lining up with TRBD1. V lost 6 bases and J lost 7; bases outside the gene matches: 6. The CDR3 has 13 residues. The CDR3 sequence is CASRQGIGNEQFF. The CDR3 DNA follows: TGTGCCAGCAGACAGGGGATCGGGAATGAGCAGTTCTTC.

This clonotype was observed many times. The genes are TRBV7-8 and TRBJ2-1; 8 nucleotides align to TRBD1. CDR1 is SGHVS and CDR2 is FQNEAQ in the germline V gene. Germline trimming cut 5 bases from V and 6 bases from J; bases unmatched to any gene: 9. The CDR3 has 15 amino acids. CDR3 DNA sequence: TGTGCCAGCAGCCCAAGGGACAGGTCTAGCAATGAGCAGTTCTTC. Its translation: CASSPRDRSSNEQFF.

This clonotype has a handful of counts. This chain connects TRBV5-5 to TRBJ2-5; 9 positions agree with TRBD1. With V trimmed by 4 bases and J by 4 bases, 8 bases remained unmatched. Germline-derived CDR1 and CDR2 are SGHKS and YYEKEE (reference sequence). The CDR3 is 15 amino acids. CDR3 residues: CASSLRDRDAETQYF. The CDR3 region has the DNA TGTGCCAGCAGCCTGAGGGACAGGGATGCAGAGACCCAGTACTTC. Full variable domain (missing parts from reference TRBV5-5 and TRBJ2-5): DAGVTQSPTHLIKTRGQQVTLRCSPISGHKSVSWYQQVLGQGPQFIFQYYEKEERGRGNFPDRFSARQFPNYSSELNVNALLLGDSALYLCASSLRDRDAETQYFGPGTRLLVL.

This clonotype appeared many times. This chain connects TRBV18 to TRBJ2-3; D is perhaps TRBD2 (6 bases). From germline, CDR1 is KGHSH and CDR2 LQKENI. The V and J ends lost 0 bases and 2 bases respectively, with 12 bases between them. The CDR3 is 16 amino acids. CDR3 nucleotides: TGTGCCAGCTCACCACCGCTTGGAGGGATCACAGATACGCAGTATTTT. This encodes CASSPPLGGITDTQYF.

This chain joins TRBV10-2 and TRBJ2-3; D remains ambiguous. The CDR3 covers 16 residues. Looked up from germline, CDR1 is WSHSY and CDR2 is SAAADI. The ends were cut back, 3 bases at V and 0 bases at J, with 13 bases in the middle. The CDR3 sequence is CASSEVPKLSTDTQYF. Written as DNA, the CDR3 is TGCGCCAGCAGTGAAGTGCCGAAGCTGAGCACAGATACGCAGTATTTT.

This clonotype was seen a few times. As DNA, the CDR3 is TGCGCCAGCAGCTTGACCCAGGGGCCGTTGAACACTGAAGCTTTCTTT. Its protein is CASSLTQGPLNTEAFF. This chain connects TRBV5-1 to TRBJ1-1; possible D gene TRBD1, 6 bases. V dropped 1 base and J dropped 0 bases, with 13 bases sitting between them. Germline V CDR1 and CDR2: SGHRS, YFSETQ. The CDR3 totals 16 residues.

This clonotype was seen many times. The chain carries TRBV4-1 and TRBJ2-7; the match to TRBD2 covers 8 bases. Germline V gene lookup returns CDR1 MGHRA and CDR2 YSYEKL. This CDR3 has 15 amino acids. Germline trimming cut 3 bases from V and 2 bases from J; bases unmatched to any gene: 6. CDR3 residues: CASSQGAGETYEQYF. The CDR3 DNA sequence: TGCGCCAGCAGCCAGGGAGCGGGGGAGACCTACGAGCAGTACTTC.

This clonotype was detected a few times. The V and J genes are TRBV4-2 and TRBJ2-2; D gene ambiguous. The CDR3 is 12 residues long. The V gene's germline CDR1 is LGHNA and CDR2 YNFKEQ. The V gene lost 7 bases and the J gene lost 7 bases, with 10 bases spanning the gap. This CDR3 reads CASMTGGGELFF. CDR3 bases: TGTGCCAGCATGACGGGTGGCGGGGAGCTGTTTTTT.